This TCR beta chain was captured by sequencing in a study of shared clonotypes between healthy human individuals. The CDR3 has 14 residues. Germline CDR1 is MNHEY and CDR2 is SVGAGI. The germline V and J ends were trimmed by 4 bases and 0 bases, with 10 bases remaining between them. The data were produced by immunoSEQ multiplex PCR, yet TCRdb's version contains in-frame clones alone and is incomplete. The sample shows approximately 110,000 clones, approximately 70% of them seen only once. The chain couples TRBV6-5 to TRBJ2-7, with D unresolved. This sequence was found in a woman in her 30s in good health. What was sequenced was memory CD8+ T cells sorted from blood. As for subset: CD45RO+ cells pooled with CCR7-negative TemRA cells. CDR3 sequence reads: CASSSLQASYEQYF. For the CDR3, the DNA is TGTGCCAGCAGTTCGTTGCAGGCCTCCTACGAGCAGTACTTC.